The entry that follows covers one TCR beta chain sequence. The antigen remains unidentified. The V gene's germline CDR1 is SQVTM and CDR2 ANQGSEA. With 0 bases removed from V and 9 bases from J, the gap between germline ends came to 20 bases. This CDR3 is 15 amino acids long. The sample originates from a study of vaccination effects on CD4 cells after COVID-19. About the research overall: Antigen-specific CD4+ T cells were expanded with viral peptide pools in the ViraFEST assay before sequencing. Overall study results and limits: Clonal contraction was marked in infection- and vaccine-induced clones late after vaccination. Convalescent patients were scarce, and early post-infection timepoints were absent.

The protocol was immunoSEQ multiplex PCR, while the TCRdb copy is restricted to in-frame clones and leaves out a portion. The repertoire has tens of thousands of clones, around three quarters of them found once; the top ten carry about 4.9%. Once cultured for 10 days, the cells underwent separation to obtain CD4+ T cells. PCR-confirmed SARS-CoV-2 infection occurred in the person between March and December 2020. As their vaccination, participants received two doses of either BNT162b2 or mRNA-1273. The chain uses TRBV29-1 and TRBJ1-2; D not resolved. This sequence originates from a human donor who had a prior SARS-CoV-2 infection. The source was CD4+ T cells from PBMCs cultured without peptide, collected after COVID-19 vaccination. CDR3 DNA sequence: TGCAGCGTTGAAGATCTCGAGGGCGGCGTTCTCCGCTACACCTTC. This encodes CSVEDLEGGVLRYTF. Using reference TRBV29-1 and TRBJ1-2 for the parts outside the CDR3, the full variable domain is SAVISQKPSRDICQRGTSLTIQCQVDSQVTMMFWYRQQPGQSLTLIATANQGSEATYESGFVIDKFPISRPNLTFSTLTVSNMSPEDSSIYLCSVEDLEGGVLRYTFGSGTRLTVV.